This TCR beta chain came from a study of control samples from healthy donors and cancer patients. Using immunoSEQ multiplex PCR, the repertoire was profiled, and TCRdb retains in-frame clones only, with some absent. The repertoire consists of some 39,000 clones, with more than 70% occurring once and the leading ten covering 20% to 25%. Trimming shortened V by 3 bases and J by 0 bases, and 12 bases separated the two germline ends. Germline loops: CDR1 MDHEN, CDR2 SYDVKM. The CDR3 loop spans 15 amino acids. V usage is TRBV28 and J usage is TRBJ2-7, with TRBD1 as a possible D gene (5 bases). Material for sequencing was PBMCs. This receptor was taken from a woman aged 60 to 75 with lung cancer. CDR3 DNA sequence: TGTGCCAGCAGTTTGCGACAGATGTTCTCCTACGAGCAGTACTTC. It codes for CASSLRQMFSYEQYF.